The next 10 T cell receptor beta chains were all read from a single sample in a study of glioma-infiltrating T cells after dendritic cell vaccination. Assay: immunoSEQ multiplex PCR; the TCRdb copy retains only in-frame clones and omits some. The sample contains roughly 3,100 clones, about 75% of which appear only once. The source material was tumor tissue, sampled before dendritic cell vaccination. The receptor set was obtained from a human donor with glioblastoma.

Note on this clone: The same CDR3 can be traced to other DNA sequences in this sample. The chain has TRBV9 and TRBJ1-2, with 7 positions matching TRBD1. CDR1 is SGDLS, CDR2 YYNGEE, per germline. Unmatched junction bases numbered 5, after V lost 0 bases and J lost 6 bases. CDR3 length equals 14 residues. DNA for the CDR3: TGTGCCAGCAGCGTAGACAACAGGGGCCATGGCTACACCTTC. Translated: CASSVDNRGHGYTF.

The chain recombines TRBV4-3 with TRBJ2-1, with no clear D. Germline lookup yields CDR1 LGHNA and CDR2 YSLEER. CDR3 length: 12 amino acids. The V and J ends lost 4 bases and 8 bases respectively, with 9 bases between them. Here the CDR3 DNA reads TGCGCCAGCAGCCCAAATAGCTATGAGCAGTTCTTC. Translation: CASSPNSYEQFF.

CDR3 loop: CASSVARGTGELFF. CDR3 DNA: TGTGCCAGCAGCGTAGCCAGGGGTACCGGGGAGCTGTTTTTT. The chain couples TRBV9 to TRBJ2-2; TRBD1 might be the D (6 bases). This CDR3 has 14 amino acids. V lost 0 bases to trimming and J lost 5 bases, with 8 bases between them. CDR1 and CDR2 (germline): SGDLS, YYNGEE.

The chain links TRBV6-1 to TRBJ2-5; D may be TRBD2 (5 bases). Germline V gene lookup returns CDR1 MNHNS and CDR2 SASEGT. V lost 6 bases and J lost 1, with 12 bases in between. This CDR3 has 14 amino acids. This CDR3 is CASRYEDFQETQYF. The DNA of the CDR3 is TGTGCCAGCAGGTATGAGGACTTCCAAGAGACCCAGTACTTC.

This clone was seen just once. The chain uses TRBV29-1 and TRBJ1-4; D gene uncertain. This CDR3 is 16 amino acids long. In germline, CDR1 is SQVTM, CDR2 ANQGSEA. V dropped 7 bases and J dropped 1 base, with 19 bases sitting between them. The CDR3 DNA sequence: TGCAGCGCCCTTCTCCATAGCCTAGGAACTAATGAAAAACTGTTTTTT. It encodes CSALLHSLGTNEKLFF.

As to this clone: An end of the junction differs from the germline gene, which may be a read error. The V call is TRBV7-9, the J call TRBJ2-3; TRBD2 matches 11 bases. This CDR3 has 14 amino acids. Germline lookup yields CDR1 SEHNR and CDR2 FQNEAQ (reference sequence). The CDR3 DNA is TGTGCCAGCAGCTTAGCCCAACTAGCGGGGGATCTTCTTTTT. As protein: CASSLAQLAGDLLF.

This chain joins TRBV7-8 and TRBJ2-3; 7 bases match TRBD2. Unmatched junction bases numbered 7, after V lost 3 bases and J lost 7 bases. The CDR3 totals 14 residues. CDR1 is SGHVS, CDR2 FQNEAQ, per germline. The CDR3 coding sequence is TGTGCCAGCAGCTTTCGGGGGGAAACGAATACGCAGTATTTT. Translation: CASSFRGETNTQYF.

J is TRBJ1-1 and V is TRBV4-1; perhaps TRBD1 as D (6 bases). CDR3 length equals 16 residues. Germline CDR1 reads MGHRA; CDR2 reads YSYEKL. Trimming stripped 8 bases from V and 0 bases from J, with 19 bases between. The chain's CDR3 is CASRVKSDSLNTEAFF. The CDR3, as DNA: TGCGCCAGCCGAGTTAAATCGGACAGCCTGAACACTGAAGCTTTCTTT.

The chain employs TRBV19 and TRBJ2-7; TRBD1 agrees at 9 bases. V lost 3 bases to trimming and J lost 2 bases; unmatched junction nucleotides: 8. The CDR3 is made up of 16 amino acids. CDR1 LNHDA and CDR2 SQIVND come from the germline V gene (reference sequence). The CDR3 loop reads CASSIGGGTGTYEQYF. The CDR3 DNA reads TGTGCCAGTAGTATCGGTGGCGGGACAGGGACCTACGAGCAGTACTTC.

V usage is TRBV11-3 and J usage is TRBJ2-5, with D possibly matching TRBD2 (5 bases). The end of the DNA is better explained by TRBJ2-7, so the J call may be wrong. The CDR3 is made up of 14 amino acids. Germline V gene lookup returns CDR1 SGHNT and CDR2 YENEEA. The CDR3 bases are TGTGCCAGCAGCCGGCCCGGACTGTCCTACGAGCAGTACTTC. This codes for CASSRPGLSYEQYF.